Presented here are 31 T cell receptor beta chains from one specimen sequenced in a study of early T cells in non-severe SARS-CoV-2 infection. TCRdb re-analysed the 5' RACE reads in MiXCR, keeping a single row per CDR3 protein. There are tens of thousands of distinct CDR3 sequences in the sample; 8.2% occur only once, and approximately 4.4% lies in the top ten. Sequenced sample: whole blood. Every receptor here comes from an adult who was a healthcare worker with PCR-confirmed SARS-CoV-2 infection or an uninfected control (not recorded which).

This clonotype was seen at least ten times. The chain recombines TRBV20-1 with TRBJ2-7; 8 bases are a match to TRBD2. The CDR3 runs 15 residues. CDR1 and CDR2 from the germline V gene are DFQATT and SNEGSKA (reference sequence). The trim removed 0 bases at V and 5 bases at J, leaving 9 bases unmatched. The CDR3 protein is CSARDSAGGSDEQYF. The CDR3 DNA follows: TGCAGTGCTAGAGACTCGGCGGGGGGTAGCGACGAGCAGTACTTC.

This clonotype was counted ten times or more. The chain joins TRBV9 to TRBJ2-1; D remains unclear. Germline V gene data show CDR1 as SGDLS and CDR2 as YYNGEE. This CDR3 is built from 13 residues. Trimming took off 0 bases at V and 8 bases at J, with 9 bases between the two ends. CDR3 bases: TGTGCCAGCAGCGTAGAAGTGGTAGATGAGCAGTTCTTC. It encodes CASSVEVVDEQFF.

This clonotype was seen at least ten times. The rearrangement links TRBV7-8 to TRBJ1-6, with TRBD1 as a possible D gene (5 bases). The germline V and J ends were trimmed by 5 bases and 8 bases, with 13 bases remaining between them. Germline V CDR1 and CDR2: SGHVS, FQNEAQ. The CDR3 length is 14 residues. CDR3 in amino acids: CASSRGLADSPLHF. The CDR3 DNA sequence: TGTGCCAGCAGCCGGGGCCTTGCTGATTCACCCCTCCACTTT.

This clonotype was detected many times. The chain joins TRBV11-2 to TRBJ2-5; D is possibly TRBD1 (5 bases). V was pared by 5 bases and J by 4 bases, with 17 bases between. The CDR3 contains 15 residues. Germline V gene sequence: CDR1 SGHAT, CDR2 FQNNGV. The CDR3 region has the DNA TGTGCCAGCAGCCAAGGGGTGCGGTTCGGAGAGACCCAGTACTTC. Encoded protein: CASSQGVRFGETQYF.

This clonotype was observed many times. V usage is TRBV7-6 and J usage is TRBJ2-1; weak D call: TRBD2 (5 bases). The germline V and J ends were trimmed by 2 bases and 8 bases, with 10 bases remaining between them. Germline CDR1 is SGHVS and CDR2 is FNYEAQ. This CDR3 region has 13 residues. The CDR3 nucleotides read TGTGCCAGCAGCTTATACGACGGGGATGAGCAGTTCTTC. It encodes CASSLYDGDEQFF.

The table lists this clonotype with many counts. This rearrangement joins TRBV20-1 to TRBJ2-2; no reliable D call. The CDR3 contains 13 residues. The germline V gene encodes CDR1 DFQATT and CDR2 SNEGSKA (reference sequence). V was clipped by 3 bases and J by 4 bases, with 9 bases between them. CDR3 residues: CSARARPTGELFF. In DNA, the CDR3 is TGCAGTGCTAGGGCACGCCCCACCGGGGAGCTGTTTTTT.

This clonotype was detected ten times or more. The rearrangement joins TRBV20-1 to TRBJ2-1; 7 bases are a match to TRBD2. After removal of 1 base from V and 0 bases from J, the junction contained 12 bases not matched to a gene. The CDR3 totals 18 residues. Germline CDR1 and CDR2: DFQATT and SNEGSKA (reference sequence). The CDR3 protein is CSARVSSGIPSSYNEQFF. CDR3 DNA: TGCAGTGCTAGAGTATCCAGCGGGATTCCTAGCTCCTACAATGAGCAGTTCTTC.

The CDR3, as DNA: TGTGCCAGCAGCGAGGGCCGGACTGTGACAGATACGCAGTATTTT. This codes for CASSEGRTVTDTQYF. This chain links TRBV3-1 with TRBJ2-3, with D maybe TRBD2 (5 bases). This CDR3 has 15 residues. The ends were cut back, 5 bases at V and 3 bases at J, with 15 bases in the middle. CDR1 is LGHDT, CDR2 YNNKEL, per germline (reference sequence).

The V and J genes are TRBV7-8 and TRBJ1-4; 7 nucleotides agree with TRBD1. CDR1 and CDR2 from the germline V gene are SGHVS and FQNEAQ. Germline trimming cut 5 bases from V and 7 bases from J; bases unmatched to any gene: 7. The CDR3 is 14 amino acids. The CDR3 bases are TGTGCCAGCAGCCGGGACAGATTGGGTGAAAAACTGTTTTTT. Translated, it gives CASSRDRLGEKLFF. Looking up the rest from reference TRBV7-8 and TRBJ1-4 gives the full variable domain: GAGVSQSPRYKVAKRGQDVALRCDPISGHVSLFWYQQALGQGPEFLTYFQNEAQLDKSGLPSDRFFAERPEGSVSTLKIQRTQQEDSAVYLCASSRDRLGEKLFFGSGTQLSVL.

V and J are TRBV3-1 and TRBJ2-7; maybe TRBD1 (6 bases). This CDR3 spans 17 amino acids. Germline V lookup: CDR1 LGHDT, CDR2 YNNKEL (reference sequence). V was cut by 1 base and J by 2 bases, with 18 bases left in between. The CDR3 nucleotides read TGTGCCAGCAGCCAAGTTTGGGGGCTTAACTCGACCTACGAGCAGTACTTC. Its translation is CASSQVWGLNSTYEQYF.

This chain uses TRBV27 with TRBJ2-3; D possibly matches TRBD1 or TRBD2 (5 bases each). Trimming removed 3 bases at V and 11 bases at J, with 15 bases between. Germline V CDR1 and CDR2: MNHEY, SMNVEV (reference sequence). The CDR3 runs 13 residues. The CDR3 region is CASSLPGLREQYF. CDR3 sequence (DNA): TGTGCCAGCAGTTTGCCGGGGCTCCGGGAGCAGTATTTT.

This clonotype was found a few times. The rearrangement links TRBV19 to TRBJ1-6, with no clear D. Germline CDR1 LNHDA, CDR2 SQIVND (reference sequence). The CDR3 is made up of 14 amino acids. V shed 5 bases and J shed 7 bases, with 12 bases lying between them. CDR3 coding DNA: TGTGCCAGTAGTCGGCAGGCTTGGAATTCACCCCTCCACTTT. This sequence encodes CASSRQAWNSPLHF.

This chain uses TRBV7-9 with TRBJ2-7; 14 nucleotides match TRBD2. The J segment lost 0 bases and the V segment lost 5 bases, leaving 3 bases of the junction unmatched. The CDR3 spans 16 residues. In germline, CDR1 is SEHNR, CDR2 FQNEAQ (reference sequence). The CDR3 DNA reads as TGTGCCAGCAGCGCGGGACTAGCGGGAGTCTCCTACGAGCAGTACTTC. It is translated as CASSAGLAGVSYEQYF.

The chain couples TRBV27 to TRBJ1-2; unclear D gene. Trimming left V 0 bases short and J 5 bases short, with 13 bases between. CDR3 length: 15 residues. CDR1 and CDR2 from the germline V gene are MNHEY and SMNVEV (reference sequence). CDR3 amino acids: CASSLSMWSSYGYTF. The CDR3 region has the DNA TGTGCCAGCAGTTTATCGATGTGGTCGTCGTATGGCTACACCTTC.

This clonotype was seen a few times. The chain uses TRBV20-1 and TRBJ2-2; 8 nucleotides align to TRBD2. Looked up from germline, CDR1 is DFQATT and CDR2 is SNEGSKA (reference sequence). J was trimmed by 0 bases and V by 5 bases; bases with no gene match: 14. This CDR3 has 18 amino acids. The CDR3 is CSAYRHAGGPTNTGELFF. Written as DNA, the CDR3 is TGCAGTGCTTACCGGCATGCGGGGGGCCCGACGAACACCGGGGAGCTGTTTTTT.

The gene calls are TRBV14 and TRBJ2-6; D gene uncertain. The germline V and J ends were trimmed by 4 bases and 1 base, with 20 bases remaining between them. This CDR3 spans 19 amino acids. Per germline, CDR1 SGHDN and CDR2 FVKESK. In DNA, the CDR3 is TGTGCCAGCAGCCCCACTTGGCAGGTGGCTGTGTCTGGGGCCAACGTCCTGACTTTC. Translation gives CASSPTWQVAVSGANVLTF.

The rearrangement uses TRBV5-6 and TRBJ2-1; perhaps TRBD2 as D (6 bases). Germline V CDR1 and CDR2: SGHDT, YYEEEE. The CDR3 extends over 15 amino acids. The germline V and J ends were trimmed by 3 bases and 0 bases, with 10 bases remaining between them. CDR3 region: CASSYRGISYNEQFF. The CDR3 DNA follows: TGTGCCAGCAGCTACCGGGGGATCTCCTACAATGAGCAGTTCTTC.

This chain connects TRBV6-2 or TRBV6-3 to TRBJ2-1, with D unclear. The CDR3 is made up of 16 amino acids. V was cut by 2 bases and J by 6 bases, with 17 bases left in between. In germline, CDR1 is MNHEY, CDR2 SVGEGT. Here the CDR3 DNA reads TGTGCCAGCAGTTACACCGCATCTAATGGACGCAATGAGCAGTTCTTC. The encoded protein is CASSYTASNGRNEQFF.

This clonotype was counted between two and nine times. This rearrangement joins TRBV5-6 to TRBJ2-2; D is unclear. Germline V CDR1 and CDR2: SGHDT, YYEEEE. The CDR3 runs to 19 residues. The germline V and J ends were trimmed by 1 base and 2 bases, with 21 bases remaining between them. The DNA for the CDR3 is TGTGCCAGCAGCTTGCTGGTAGCAGACGGAAGATTCAACACCGGGGAGCTGTTTTTT. Translated, it gives CASSLLVADGRFNTGELFF.

V is TRBV11-2 and J is TRBJ2-4; 12 bases are shared with TRBD2. The CDR3 is 14 amino acids. J was trimmed by 8 bases and V by 1 base; bases with no gene match: 0. Germline V lookup: CDR1 SGHAT, CDR2 FQNNGV. This chain's CDR3 is CASSLGTSGDIQYF. The DNA of the CDR3 is TGTGCCAGCAGCTTAGGGACTAGCGGGGACATTCAGTACTTC. Full variable domain (remainder filled in from reference TRBV11-2 and TRBJ2-4): EAGVAQSPRYKIIEKRQSVAFWCNPISGHATLYWYQQILGQGPKLLIQFQNNGVVDDSQLPKDRFSAERLKGVDSTLKIQPAKLEDSAVYLCASSLGTSGDIQYFGAGTRLSVL.

About this clonotype: One junction end disagrees with the germline gene, perhaps due to a read error. The chain recombines TRBV7-9 with TRBJ2-7, with 10 bases matching TRBD1. Germline V gene sequence: CDR1 SEHNR, CDR2 FQNEAQ (reference sequence). The CDR3 loop spans 11 amino acids. The chain's CDR3 is CASSKTGGPHF. CDR3 sequence (DNA): TGTGCCAGCAGCAAGACAGGGGGCCCCCACTTC.

Many counts were recorded for this clonotype. The V gene is TRBV12-3 or TRBV12-4, the J gene TRBJ1-5; D ambiguous. There are 15 residues in the CDR3. V was pared by 0 bases and J by 5 bases, with 11 bases between. The CDR3 DNA is TGTGCCAGCAGTTTAGCGCAAAGTCATCATCAGCCCCAGCATTTT. It codes for CASSLAQSHHQPQHF.

V and J are TRBV27 and TRBJ1-5; no clear D gene. The CDR3 loop spans 13 amino acids. Germline CDR1 and CDR2: MNHEY and SMNVEV (reference sequence). With 2 bases removed from V and 6 bases from J, the gap between germline ends came to 8 bases. The CDR3 reads CASSLNPSQPQHF. Written as DNA, the CDR3 is TGTGCCAGCAGTTTAAATCCTAGTCAGCCCCAGCATTTT.

There are many counts of this clonotype. The V and J genes are TRBV20-1 and TRBJ1-1; possibly TRBD1 for D (6 bases). The CDR3 runs 14 residues. Germline CDR1 reads DFQATT; CDR2 reads SNEGSKA (reference sequence). V lost 2 bases and J lost 1, with 11 bases in between. The CDR3 region has the DNA TGCAGTGCTAGATTTCCGGGACAGAACACTGAAGCTTTCTTT. Translated: CSARFPGQNTEAFF.

CDR3 residues: CASGLDDNEQFF. CDR3 DNA: TGTGCCAGCGGTCTCGATGACAATGAGCAGTTCTTC. The chain combines TRBV7-9 with TRBJ2-1; no firm D call. The V end lost 8 bases, the J end lost 5 bases, and 10 bases lay between the germline ends. Germline-derived CDR1 and CDR2 are SEHNR and FQNEAQ (reference sequence). The CDR3 runs 12 residues. Full variable domain (missing parts from reference TRBV7-9 and TRBJ2-1): DTGVSQNPRHKITKRGQNVTFRCDPISEHNRLYWYRQTLGQGPEFLTYFQNEAQLEKSRLLSDRFSAERPKGSFSTLEIQRTEQGDSAMYLCASGLDDNEQFFGPGTRLTVL.

CDR3 nucleotides: TGCGCCAGCAGCCAAGAGGGAAGGGCTGCCTACGAGCAGTACTTC. Encoded protein: CASSQEGRAAYEQYF. The rearrangement links TRBV4-1 to TRBJ2-7; no reliable D call. The V and J ends lost 0 bases and 2 bases respectively, with 11 bases between them. Germline V CDR1 and CDR2: MGHRA, YSYEKL. The CDR3 covers 15 residues.

The chain has TRBV4-1 and TRBJ2-6; TRBD2 might be the D (5 bases). This CDR3 is 18 amino acids long. V lost 1 base and J 1 base, leaving 14 bases between the germline ends. Looked up from germline, CDR1 is MGHRA and CDR2 is YSYEKL. For the CDR3, the DNA is TGCGCCAGCAGCCAAGGCAGGACGGGGTTTTCTGGGGCCAACGTCCTGACTTTC. Translating it yields CASSQGRTGFSGANVLTF.

V is TRBV3-1 and J is TRBJ2-1; 8 positions match TRBD2. Germline assignment: CDR1 LGHDT and CDR2 YNNKEL (reference sequence). This CDR3 region has 15 residues. The junction had 6 bases not matched to a gene; V was cut back by 0 bases and J by 8 bases. The CDR3 DNA reads TGTGCCAGCAGCCAAGATCCCGGGAGGGCATATGAGCAGTTCTTC. Its protein product is CASSQDPGRAYEQFF.

This clonotype has a count of ten or more. The V call is TRBV30, the J call TRBJ2-7, with 9 bases lining up with TRBD2. Germline V lookup: CDR1 GTSNPN, CDR2 SVGIG (reference sequence). The CDR3 contains 12 residues. The ends lost 4 bases at V and 4 bases at J; junction bases unmatched: 2. Here the CDR3 reads CAWTSGVYEQYF. The CDR3 region has the DNA TGTGCCTGGACTAGCGGGGTTTACGAGCAGTACTTC.

This clonotype showed up just a few times. The chain joins TRBV5-1 to TRBJ1-5, with D tentatively TRBD1 (5 bases). Germline CDR1 reads SGHRS; CDR2 reads YFSETQ. The V and J ends lost 4 bases and 4 bases respectively, with 18 bases between them. The CDR3 consists of 16 residues. The CDR3 bases are TGCGCCAGCAGCCATCACCGTGACAGCCAAAATCAGCCCCAGCATTTT. Amino acid sequence: CASSHHRDSQNQPQHF.

This sequence joins TRBV10-3 and TRBJ2-3, with D possibly TRBD2 on 5 matching bases. The CDR3 is 14 residues long. Germline V lookup: CDR1 ENHRY, CDR2 SYGVKD. V was pared by 7 bases and J by 3 bases, with 14 bases between. The DNA of the CDR3 is TGTGCCATCAATCAAGCGGTGGATACAGATACGCAGTATTTT. Protein: CAINQAVDTDTQYF.